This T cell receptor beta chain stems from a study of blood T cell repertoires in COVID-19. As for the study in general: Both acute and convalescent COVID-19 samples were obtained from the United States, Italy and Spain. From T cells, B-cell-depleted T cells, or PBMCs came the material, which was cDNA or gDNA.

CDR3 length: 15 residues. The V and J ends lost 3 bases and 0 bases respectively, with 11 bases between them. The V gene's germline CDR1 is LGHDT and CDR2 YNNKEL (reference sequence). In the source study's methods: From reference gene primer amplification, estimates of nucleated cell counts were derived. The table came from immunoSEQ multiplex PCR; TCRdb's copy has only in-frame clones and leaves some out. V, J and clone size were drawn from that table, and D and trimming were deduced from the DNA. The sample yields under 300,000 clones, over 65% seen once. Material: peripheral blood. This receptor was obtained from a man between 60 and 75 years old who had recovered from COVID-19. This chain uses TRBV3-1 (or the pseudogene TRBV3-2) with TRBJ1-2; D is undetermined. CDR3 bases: TGTGCCAGCAGCCAGAGGTCCCTATCTAACTATGGCTACACCTTC. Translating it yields CASSQRSLSNYGYTF.